Each of the 29 T cell receptor beta chains below was sequenced from the same sample in a study of T cell responses to AZD1222 COVID-19 vaccine listed by TCRdb under 2021. Taken with the paper, the label for time point translates to: baseline before first vaccination. Library preparation was by the immunoSEQ multiplex PCR assay. This is the immuneACCESS table as TCRdb keeps it, with only in-frame sequences that have V and J called. A part of the clones is gone; compared with another copy, unresolved V genes explain less than half, and the rest is unexplained. The sample table holds 75,000 to 100,000 clones, of which 90% were seen once. Clones ranked in the top ten supply 8% to 9.5% of the sample. The source was peripheral blood, collected on day 0 of AZD1222 vaccination. The receptor set was obtained from an adult in good health.

The CDR3 is CASSPRTATYEQYF. CDR3 DNA: TGTGCCAGCTCACCACGGACAGCTACCTACGAGCAGTACTTC. The chain joins TRBV18 to TRBJ2-7; D possibly corresponds to TRBD1 (6 bases). With 1 base removed from V and 2 bases from J, the gap between germline ends came to 9 bases. The CDR3 extends over 14 amino acids. Per the germline V gene, CDR1 is KGHSH and CDR2 is LQKENI.

The chain joins TRBV19 to TRBJ2-7, with D maybe TRBD2 (6 bases). Trimming removed 5 bases from V and 2 bases from J, with 19 bases in between. The CDR3 is 16 residues long. CDR1 and CDR2 from the germline V gene are LNHDA and SQIVND (reference sequence). The CDR3, as DNA: TGTGCCAGTAGTGCCACTGGGGGGTCGGGAACCTACGAGCAGTACTTC. This sequence encodes CASSATGGSGTYEQYF.

The genes are TRBV9 and TRBJ2-3; 9 bases are a match to TRBD1. V lost 0 bases to trimming and J lost 1 base; unmatched junction nucleotides: 6. The CDR3 consists of 17 residues. Germline V CDR1 and CDR2: SGDLS, YYNGEE. CDR3 residues: CASSVDNRGLRTDTQYF. The CDR3 DNA follows: TGTGCCAGCAGCGTAGATAACAGGGGGCTTCGCACAGATACGCAGTATTTT.

The chain is built from TRBV10-3 and TRBJ1-2; D call uncertain. Germline V gives CDR1 ENHRY, CDR2 SYGVKD. CDR3 length: 13 residues. The ends were cut back, 7 bases at V and 4 bases at J, with 13 bases in the middle. The DNA of the CDR3 is TGTGCCATCATGAAGGCACCAGGCTATGGCTACACCTTC. Translation gives CAIMKAPGYGYTF.

This chain connects TRBV6-5 to TRBJ1-6, with 8 bases fitting TRBD1. V was clipped by 0 bases and J by 10 bases; unmatched bases: 8. Per germline, CDR1 MNHEY and CDR2 SVGAGI. This CDR3 region has 16 residues. CDR3: CASSYSWTGLLSPLHF. As DNA, the CDR3 is TGTGCCAGCAGTTACTCCTGGACAGGGTTGTTGTCACCCCTCCACTTT.

The J gene is TRBJ2-1, the V gene TRBV4-1; possible D gene TRBD1, 6 bases. With 1 base removed from V and 6 bases from J, the gap between germline ends came to 13 bases. Germline-derived CDR1 and CDR2 are MGHRA and YSYEKL. The CDR3 has 15 amino acids. The DNA for the CDR3 is TGCGCCAGCAGCCAAGGCTATCTCAGGGGCAATGAGCAGTTCTTC. Amino acid sequence: CASSQGYLRGNEQFF.

This chain connects TRBV4-1 to TRBJ2-1; 9 nucleotides match TRBD1. This CDR3 has 15 amino acids. Looked up from germline, CDR1 is MGHRA and CDR2 is YSYEKL. The CDR3 region is CPTTPQGAIYNEQFF. The CDR3 nucleotides are TGCCCCACCACCCCACAGGGGGCAATCTACAATGAGCAGTTCTTC.

This rearrangement joins TRBV3-1 (or the pseudogene TRBV3-2) to TRBJ1-6; unclear D gene. V was trimmed by 0 bases and J by 7 bases, leaving 13 bases between them. CDR1 and CDR2 (germline): LGHDT, YNNKEL (reference sequence). CDR3 length equals 16 residues. CDR3 sequence (DNA): TGTGCCAGCAGCCAAGACAGTCGGAGGAGAAATTCACCCCTCCACTTT. Translating it yields CASSQDSRRRNSPLHF.

The chain is built from TRBV5-6 and TRBJ2-1; a possible D gene is TRBD2 (6 bases). Trimming left V 1 base short and J 0 bases short, with 8 bases between. CDR3 size: 15 residues. Germline values: CDR1 SGHDT, CDR2 YYEEEE. This CDR3 reads CASSLLAASYNEQFF. The DNA for the CDR3 is TGTGCCAGCAGCTTGTTAGCGGCCTCCTACAATGAGCAGTTCTTC.

This chain joins TRBV18 and TRBJ1-6; D is ambiguous. The V gene lost 3 bases and the J gene lost 0 bases, with 9 bases spanning the gap. Per the germline V gene, CDR1 is KGHSH and CDR2 is LQKENI. The length of the CDR3 is 16 residues. CDR3 in DNA: TGTGCCAGCTCACCTAGCGGGAGCTCCTATAATTCACCCCTCCACTTT. Protein sequence: CASSPSGSSYNSPLHF. The full variable domain, rest sourced from reference TRBV18 and TRBJ1-6, is NAGVMQNPRHLVRRRGQEARLRCSPMKGHSHVYWYRQLPEEGLKFMVYLQKENIIDESGMPKERFSAEFPKEGPSILRIQQVVRGDSAAYFCASSPSGSSYNSPLHFGNGTRLTVT.

This sequence joins TRBV3-1 (or the pseudogene TRBV3-2) and TRBJ1-3; no clear D gene. Trimming pared 2 bases from V and 0 bases from J, leaving 2 bases between. The CDR3 has 13 amino acids. Germline V gene sequence: CDR1 LGHDT, CDR2 YNNKEL (reference sequence). CDR3 in amino acids: CASSQRSGNTIYF. The CDR3 DNA follows: TGTGCCAGCAGCCAACGCTCTGGAAACACCATATATTTT.

The chain couples TRBV7-8 to TRBJ2-1; TRBD1 matches at 10 bases. The germline CDR1 and CDR2 sequences are SGHVS and FQNEAQ. V was pared by 4 bases and J by 3 bases, with 6 bases of the junction left unmatched. This CDR3 comprises 16 residues. As DNA, the CDR3 is TGTGCCAGCAGCTATACCGGGACAGGGGTCTACAATGAGCAGTTCTTC. It translates to CASSYTGTGVYNEQFF.

This sequence joins TRBV7-3 and TRBJ2-1, with D possibly TRBD2 on 7 matching bases. CDR3 length: 16 residues. Deletions cut 5 bases from V and 7 bases from J, with 21 bases between. Germline CDR1 is SGHTA and CDR2 is FQGTGA. The chain's CDR3 is CASSRRGGAARNEQFF. CDR3 DNA: TGTGCCAGCAGCCGGAGAGGGGGGGCAGCTAGAAATGAGCAGTTCTTC.

CDR3 residues: CASGFTGDQPQHF. The CDR3 nucleotides read TGTGCTAGTGGTTTTACAGGCGATCAGCCCCAGCATTTT. The chain has TRBV12-5 and TRBJ1-5, with D possibly TRBD1 on 5 matching bases. Per germline, CDR1 LGHNT and CDR2 FRNRAP. V was clipped by 3 bases and J by 5 bases, with 8 bases between them. The CDR3 consists of 13 residues.

The rearrangement links TRBV5-1 to TRBJ2-2, with D uncertain. Trimming left V 0 bases short and J 0 bases short, with 9 bases between. CDR3 length equals 16 residues. Germline-derived CDR1 and CDR2 are SGHRS and YFSETQ. The CDR3 sequence is CASSLGGGSNTGELFF. The CDR3 region has the DNA TGCGCCAGCAGCTTGGGCGGCGGATCGAACACCGGGGAGCTGTTTTTT.

This clone was recorded a few times. CDR3 amino acids: CASSVVGNLNTEAFF. The DNA of the CDR3 is TGTGCCAGCAGCGTAGTGGGGAACCTGAACACTGAAGCTTTCTTT. This chain uses TRBV9 with TRBJ1-1; no firm D call. The CDR3 totals 15 residues. The ends were cut back, 0 bases at V and 0 bases at J, with 9 bases in the middle. Germline V gives CDR1 SGDLS, CDR2 YYNGEE.

The chain carries TRBV6-2 or TRBV6-3 and TRBJ2-6, with D unresolved. The CDR3 runs 15 residues. CDR1 is MNHEY, CDR2 SVGEGT, per germline. V lost 2 bases, J lost 4 bases, and 9 bases lay in between. This CDR3 is CASSYGAEGANVLTF. The CDR3 bases are TGTGCCAGCAGTTACGGTGCGGAGGGGGCCAACGTCCTGACTTTC.

V and J are TRBV2 and TRBJ1-5, with D tentatively TRBD1 (5 bases). The CDR3 sequence is 16 residues long. Germline CDR1 reads SNHLY; CDR2 reads FYNNEI. Deletions cut 2 bases from V and 3 bases from J, with 14 bases between. CDR3 sequence: CASSERVAGTNQPQHF. The CDR3 region has the DNA TGTGCCAGCAGTGAAAGGGTGGCAGGGACCAATCAGCCCCAGCATTTT. Looking up the rest from reference TRBV2 and TRBJ1-5 gives the full variable domain: EPEVTQTPSHQVTQMGQEVILRCVPISNHLYFYWYRQILGQKVEFLVSFYNNEISEKSEIFDDQFSVERPDGSNFTLKIRSTKLEDSAMYFCASSERVAGTNQPQHFGDGTRLSIL.

V and J are TRBV7-3 and TRBJ2-3; 7 bases align to TRBD2. Germline V gene data show CDR1 as SGHTA and CDR2 as FQGTGA. The V and J ends lost 2 bases and 7 bases, in that order; junction bases with no gene match: 6. This CDR3 is 14 amino acids long. The CDR3 DNA follows: TGTGCCAGCAGCTTATCCGGGGGGATGAATACGCAGTATTTT. As protein: CASSLSGGMNTQYF.

The rearrangement links TRBV19 to TRBJ1-4, with a weak D call TRBD1 (5 bases). Trimming left V 5 bases short and J 7 bases short, with 14 bases between. This CDR3 has 14 amino acids. CDR1 and CDR2 from the germline V gene are LNHDA and SQIVND (reference sequence). The CDR3 spells CASSPSGTREKLFF. DNA for the CDR3: TGTGCCAGTAGTCCCTCCGGGACCCGTGAAAAACTGTTTTTT.

The V call is TRBV14, the J call TRBJ1-4; 10 bases are shared with TRBD1. The CDR3 is made up of 19 amino acids. The V gene end was trimmed by 2 bases and the J gene end by 3 bases; junction bases not matched to a gene: 12. Per germline, CDR1 SGHDN and CDR2 FVKESK. CDR3 sequence reads: CASSQTPGTGVWSNEKLFF. DNA for the CDR3: TGTGCCAGCAGCCAAACCCCCGGGACAGGGGTTTGGTCTAATGAAAAACTGTTTTTT.

The V and J genes are TRBV11-2 and TRBJ1-5; D not resolved. V was trimmed by 3 bases and J by 0 bases, leaving 9 bases between them. The CDR3 spans 15 residues. The germline CDR1 and CDR2 sequences are SGHAT and FQNNGV. The CDR3 region is CASSFGDHSNQPQHF. DNA of the CDR3: TGTGCCAGCAGCTTTGGGGATCATAGCAATCAGCCCCAGCATTTT. The full variable domain, completed using reference TRBV11-2 and TRBJ1-5, is EAGVAQSPRYKIIEKRQSVAFWCNPISGHATLYWYQQILGQGPKLLIQFQNNGVVDDSQLPKDRFSAERLKGVDSTLKIQPAKLEDSAVYLCASSFGDHSNQPQHFGDGTRLSIL.

The chain uses TRBV19 and TRBJ1-5; possible D gene TRBD1, 5 bases. Trimming pared 4 bases from V and 1 base from J, leaving 11 bases between. This CDR3 region has 15 residues. The germline V gene has CDR1 LNHDA and CDR2 SQIVND (reference sequence). The chain's CDR3 is CASSRAGGSNQPQHF. In nucleotides, the CDR3 is TGTGCCAGTAGTAGGGCGGGGGGGAGCAATCAGCCCCAGCATTTT.

The chain is built from TRBV2 and TRBJ1-2, with D maybe TRBD1 (5 bases). Trimming removed 3 bases at V and 1 base at J, with 9 bases between. This CDR3 spans 14 amino acids. Germline-derived CDR1 and CDR2 are SNHLY and FYNNEI. CDR3 DNA: TGTGCCAGCAGTGATGAGGGGAGTAACTATGGCTACACCTTC. It yields the protein CASSDEGSNYGYTF.

The rearrangement uses TRBV7-3 and TRBJ2-2; 7 nucleotides match TRBD2. The CDR3 covers 16 residues. Germline trimming cut 5 bases from V and 1 base from J; bases unmatched to any gene: 7. Per the germline V gene, CDR1 is SGHTA and CDR2 is FQGTGA. The CDR3 loop reads CASSQSPSGNTGELFF. The CDR3 DNA sequence: TGTGCCAGCAGCCAATCGCCTAGCGGGAACACCGGGGAGCTGTTTTTT. The variable domain in full, completed from reference TRBV7-3 and TRBJ2-2, reads GAGVSQTPSNKVTEKGKYVELRCDPISGHTALYWYRQSLGQGPEFLIYFQGTGAADDSGLPNDRFFAVRPEGSVSTLKIQRTERGDSAVYLCASSQSPSGNTGELFFGEGSRLTVL.

The sample holds one count of this clone. The rearrangement links TRBV9 to TRBJ1-6; no definite D call. Germline V gene sequence: CDR1 SGDLS, CDR2 YYNGEE. This CDR3 contains 15 residues. V lost 4 bases and J 5 bases, leaving 13 bases between the germline ends. Written as DNA, the CDR3 is TGTGCCAGCAGCCGCCTAGACACGAATAATTCACCCCTCCACTTT. It specifies CASSRLDTNNSPLHF.

The genes are TRBV5-6 and TRBJ1-2; tentatively, D is TRBD1 (5 bases). There are 15 residues in the CDR3. Germline V lookup: CDR1 SGHDT, CDR2 YYEEEE. V shed 1 base and J shed 3 bases, with 13 bases lying between them. The CDR3 sequence: CASSLSGDFDYGYTF. CDR3 in DNA: TGTGCCAGCAGCTTGAGTGGGGACTTCGACTATGGCTACACCTTC.

The chain links TRBV7-3 to TRBJ2-2, with 9 bases aligning to TRBD1. The CDR3 is 16 amino acids. With 4 bases clipped from V and 6 bases from J, the junction kept 9 bases outside the gene matches. Germline V CDR1 and CDR2: SGHTA, FQGTGA. The CDR3 sequence is CASSSEPGQGAGELFF. In DNA form, the CDR3 reads TGTGCCAGCAGCTCGGAGCCGGGACAGGGCGCCGGGGAGCTGTTTTTT.

The chain employs TRBV6-1 and TRBJ1-4; D is unclear. Per germline, CDR1 MNHNS and CDR2 SASEGT. The CDR3 extends over 14 amino acids. V shed 2 bases and J shed 5 bases, with 9 bases lying between them. CDR3 nucleotides: TGTGCCAGCAGTGAAAATGTCCTGAATGAAAAACTGTTTTTT. It specifies CASSENVLNEKLFF.